The sequence of this T cell receptor (beta chain) was determined in a study of shared clonotypes between healthy human individuals. Study results and limitations: The researchers took only blood, and tissue repertoires probably look different.

In the CD4+ fraction, cells were divided into CD45RA+ naive and CD45RA-negative memory subsets. As concerns this clone: The antigen remains undetermined.

The protocol was immunoSEQ multiplex PCR, while the TCRdb copy is restricted to in-frame clones and leaves out a portion. The table shows 1,500,000 or so clones, with 95% to 97% occurring only once. CDR1 MNHEY and CDR2 SMNVEV come from the germline V gene (reference sequence). V lost 4 bases, J lost 5 bases, and 17 bases stayed unmatched. CDR3 length: 19 residues. V usage is TRBV27 and J usage is TRBJ2-5; 12 nucleotides match TRBD2. This TCR was recovered from a man aged 30-40 years in good health. The sequenced material came from naive CD4+ T cells sorted from blood. The subset was: CD45RA+ positively selected. This chain's CDR3 is CASSSVWFTSGRFLETQYF. Written as DNA, the CDR3 is TGTGCCAGCAGTTCCGTGTGGTTCACTAGCGGGAGGTTTCTGGAGACCCAGTACTTC.